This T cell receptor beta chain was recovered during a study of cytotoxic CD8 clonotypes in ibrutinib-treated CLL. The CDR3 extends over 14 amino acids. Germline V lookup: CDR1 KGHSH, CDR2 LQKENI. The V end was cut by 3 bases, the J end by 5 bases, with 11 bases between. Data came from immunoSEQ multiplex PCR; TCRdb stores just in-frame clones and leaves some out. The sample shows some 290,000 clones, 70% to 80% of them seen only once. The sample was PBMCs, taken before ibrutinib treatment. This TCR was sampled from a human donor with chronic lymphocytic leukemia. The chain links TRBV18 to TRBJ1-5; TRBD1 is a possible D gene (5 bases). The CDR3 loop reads CASSPAPGHQPQHF. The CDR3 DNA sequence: TGTGCCAGCTCACCGGCCCCGGGGCATCAGCCCCAGCATTTT.